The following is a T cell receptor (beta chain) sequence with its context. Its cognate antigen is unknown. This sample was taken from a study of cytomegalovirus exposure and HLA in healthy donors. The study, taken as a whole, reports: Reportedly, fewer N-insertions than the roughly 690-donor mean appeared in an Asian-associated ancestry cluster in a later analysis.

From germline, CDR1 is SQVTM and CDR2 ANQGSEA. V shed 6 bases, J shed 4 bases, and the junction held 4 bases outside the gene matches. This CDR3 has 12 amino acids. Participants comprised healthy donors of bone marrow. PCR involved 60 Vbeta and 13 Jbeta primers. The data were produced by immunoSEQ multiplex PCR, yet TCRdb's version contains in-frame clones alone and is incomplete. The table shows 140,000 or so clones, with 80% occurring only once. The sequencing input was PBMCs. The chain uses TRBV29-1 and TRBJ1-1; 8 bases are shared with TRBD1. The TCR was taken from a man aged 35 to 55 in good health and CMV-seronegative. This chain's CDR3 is CSVRGLATEAFF. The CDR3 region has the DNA TGCAGCGTCAGGGGGCTGGCCACTGAAGCTTTCTTT.